The clone carrying this T cell receptor beta chain has a handful of counts. These data originate in a study of cytomegalovirus exposure and HLA in healthy donors. The PCR employed 60 Vbeta primers together with 13 Jbeta primers. Some clones are missing from TCRdb's copy, which holds only in-frame ones; the method was immunoSEQ multiplex PCR. The table includes about 140,000 clones, about 66% detected once. CDR3 length: 14 amino acids. Germline V gives CDR1 MDHEN, CDR2 SYDVKM. The germline V and J ends were trimmed by 8 bases and 4 bases, with 17 bases remaining between them. This chain joins TRBV28 and TRBJ1-2; D possibly corresponds to TRBD1 (5 bases). The TCR comes from a male donor in good health and CMV-seronegative. What was sequenced was PBMCs. CDR3 bases: TGTGCCAGCGCGCGCGGAGGGGCGGCCTATGGCTACACCTTC. The encoded protein is CASARGGAAYGYTF.